Listed below are T cell receptor beta chains from one sample, sequenced in a study of blood T cell dynamics during melanoma immunotherapy. This table comes from immunoSEQ multiplex PCR, and its TCRdb copy is limited to in-frame clones, with some not included. The sample lists some 16,000 clones, roughly 84% occurring once. The starting material was blood, obtained from a patient treated with checkpoint blockade. Every receptor here comes from a human donor with melanoma. Each CDR3 is given with its conserved first and last residue. The D gene is left open where the match is weak. Expanded clones are given a class, and other clones once, few, many or no size at all.

abundance,d_gene,v_gene,j_gene,CDR3nt,CDR3aa
once,TRBD2,TRBV7-9,TRBJ2-1,TGTGCCAGCAGCACTAGCGGGGGGGGCTCCTACAATGAGCAGTTCTTC,CASSTSGGGSYNEQFF
NA,NA,TRBV5-1,TRBJ2-3,TGCGCCAGCAGCACCCTGTCGGGGGCAGATACGCAGTATTTT,CASSTLSGADTQYF
NA,NA,TRBV18,TRBJ2-3,TGTGCCAGCTCACCACGGGGCGCGACAGGTGGCGCAGGGACGCAGTATTTT,CASSPRGATGGAGTQYF
NA,NA,TRBV29-1,TRBJ2-7,TGCAGCGTGCATCAGGGATCCTACGAGCAGTACTTC,CSVHQGSYEQYF
NA,NA,TRBV15,TRBJ2-2,TGTGCCACCAGCATTGGGCGAGGGGCAACAGGCCCCGGGGAGCTGTTTTTT,CATSIGRGATGPGELFF
once,TRBD1,TRBV18,TRBJ2-7,TGTGCCAGCTCACGACAGGGCCAGAGCTCCTACGAGCAGTACTTC,CASSRQGQSSYEQYF
NA,NA,TRBV19,TRBJ2-3,TGTGCCAGTAGTATAGGTGGGGCCTTCCACACAGATACGCAGTATTTT,CASSIGGAFHTDTQYF
NA,NA,TRBV29-1,TRBJ1-3,TGCAGCGTGGGATATAGTGACACCATATATTTT,CSVGYSDTIYF
NA,NA,TRBV5-1,TRBJ2-4,TGCGCCAGCAGCCGACTCGGGACGAACATTCAGTACTTC,CASSRLGTNIQYF
NA,TRBD2,TRBV10-3,TRBJ2-5,TGTGCCATCAGCGGGGGGGCAGGAGAGACCCAGTACTTC,CAISGGAGETQYF
NA,NA,TRBV7-8,TRBJ1-2,TGTGCCAGCAGCCGCGGGGGGCCAGGGGACGAAAACTATGGCTACGCCTTC,CASSRGGPGDENYGYAF
few,NA,TRBV2,TRBJ1-5,TGTGCCAGCGACCCGGGAGGCAATCAGCCCCAGCATTTT,CASDPGGNQPQHF
NA,TRBD1,TRBV5-1,TRBJ1-2,TGCGCCAGCAGCAGGGGGACAGACGTGTATGGCTACACCTTC,CASSRGTDVYGYTF
once,NA,TRBV5-1,TRBJ2-5,TGCGCCAGCAGCTTGTCGGCCGAAGAGACCCAGTACTTC,CASSLSAEETQYF
few,TRBD1,TRBV12-5,TRBJ2-2,TGTGCTAGTGGTTCCAGGGGGACCACCGGGGAGCTGTTTTTT,CASGSRGTTGELFF
once,TRBD2,TRBV5-1,TRBJ2-7,TGCGCCAGCAGTAGGCGGGGGGACTCCTACGAGCAGTACTTC,CASSRRGDSYEQYF
NA,TRBD1,TRBV11-2,TRBJ1-4,TGTGCCAGCAGCGGCTGGGACAGGACAACTAATGAAAAACTGTTTTTT,CASSGWDRTTNEKLFF
NA,TRBD2,TRBV7-9,TRBJ2-1,TGTGCCAGCAGCTTAATGGCGGGGGCCTACAATGAGCAGTTCTTC,CASSLMAGAYNEQFF
NA,NA,TRBV2,TRBJ2-5,TGTGCCAGCCTCCTAGAGACCCAGTACTTC,CASLLETQYF
NA,TRBD1,TRBV6-6,TRBJ1-6,TGTGCCAGCAGTCCCTACTGGACAGGGAATTCACCCCTCCACTTT,CASSPYWTGNSPLHF